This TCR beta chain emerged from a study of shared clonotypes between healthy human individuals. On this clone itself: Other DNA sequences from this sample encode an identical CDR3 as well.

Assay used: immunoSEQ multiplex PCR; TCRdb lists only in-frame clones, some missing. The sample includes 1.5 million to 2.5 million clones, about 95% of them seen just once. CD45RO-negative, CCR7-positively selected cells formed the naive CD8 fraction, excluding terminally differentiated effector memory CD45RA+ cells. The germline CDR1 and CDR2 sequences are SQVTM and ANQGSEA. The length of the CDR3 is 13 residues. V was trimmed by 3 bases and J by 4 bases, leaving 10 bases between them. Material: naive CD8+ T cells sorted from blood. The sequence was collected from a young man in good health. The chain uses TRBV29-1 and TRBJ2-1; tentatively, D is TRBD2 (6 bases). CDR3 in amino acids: CSVDGTSYNEQFF. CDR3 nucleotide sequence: TGCAGCGTTGACGGGACTTCTTACAATGAGCAGTTCTTC.